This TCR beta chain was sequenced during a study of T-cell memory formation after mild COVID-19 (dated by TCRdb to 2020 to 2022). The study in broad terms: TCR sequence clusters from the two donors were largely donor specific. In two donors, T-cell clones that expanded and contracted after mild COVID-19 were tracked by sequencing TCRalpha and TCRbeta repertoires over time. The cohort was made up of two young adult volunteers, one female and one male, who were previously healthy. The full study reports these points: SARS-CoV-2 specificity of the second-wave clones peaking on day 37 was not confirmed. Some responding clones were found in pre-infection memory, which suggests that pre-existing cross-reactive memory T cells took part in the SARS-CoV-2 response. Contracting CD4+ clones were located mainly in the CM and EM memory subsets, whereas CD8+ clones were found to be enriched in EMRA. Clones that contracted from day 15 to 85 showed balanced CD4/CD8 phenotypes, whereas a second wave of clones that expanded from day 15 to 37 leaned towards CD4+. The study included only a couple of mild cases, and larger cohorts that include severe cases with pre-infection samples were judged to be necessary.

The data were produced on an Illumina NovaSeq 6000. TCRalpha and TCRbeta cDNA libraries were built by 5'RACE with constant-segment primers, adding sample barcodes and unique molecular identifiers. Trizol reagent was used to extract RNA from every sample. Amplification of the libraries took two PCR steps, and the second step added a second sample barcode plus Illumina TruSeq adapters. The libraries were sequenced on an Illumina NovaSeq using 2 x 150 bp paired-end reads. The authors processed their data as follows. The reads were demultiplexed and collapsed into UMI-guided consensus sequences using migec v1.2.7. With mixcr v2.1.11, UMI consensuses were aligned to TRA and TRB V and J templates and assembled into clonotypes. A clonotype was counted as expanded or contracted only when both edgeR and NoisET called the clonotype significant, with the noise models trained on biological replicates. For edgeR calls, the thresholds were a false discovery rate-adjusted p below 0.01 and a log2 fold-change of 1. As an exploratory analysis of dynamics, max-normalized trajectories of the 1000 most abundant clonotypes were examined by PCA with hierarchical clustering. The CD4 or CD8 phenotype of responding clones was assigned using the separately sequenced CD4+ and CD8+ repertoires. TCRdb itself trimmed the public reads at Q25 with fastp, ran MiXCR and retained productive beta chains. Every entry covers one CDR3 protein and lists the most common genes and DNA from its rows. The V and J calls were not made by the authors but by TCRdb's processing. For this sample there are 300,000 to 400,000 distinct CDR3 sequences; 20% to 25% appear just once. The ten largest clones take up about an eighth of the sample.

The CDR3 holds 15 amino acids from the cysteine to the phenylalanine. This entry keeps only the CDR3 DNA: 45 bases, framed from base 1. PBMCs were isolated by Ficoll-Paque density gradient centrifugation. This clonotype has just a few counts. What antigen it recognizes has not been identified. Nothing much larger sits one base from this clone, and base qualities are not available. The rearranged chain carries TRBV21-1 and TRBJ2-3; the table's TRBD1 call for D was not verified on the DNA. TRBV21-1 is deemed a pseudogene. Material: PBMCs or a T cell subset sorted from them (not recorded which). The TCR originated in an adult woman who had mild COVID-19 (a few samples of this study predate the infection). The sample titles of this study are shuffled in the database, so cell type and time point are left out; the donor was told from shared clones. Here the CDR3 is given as CASTPGQGEADTQYF. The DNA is TGTGCCAGCACACCAGGACAGGGAGAGGCAGATACGCAGTATTTT.